This entry describes one T cell receptor beta chain. The clone's antigen remains unknown. No qualities accompany the bases; no much larger clone lies one base away. This entry belongs to a study of control samples from healthy donors and cancer patients (dated by TCRdb to the early 2020s). Libraries came from the immunoSEQ multiplex PCR assay. This immuneACCESS table, as held by TCRdb, lists in-frame sequences with V and J called but not all clones. Of the missing ones, under half trace to an unresolved V gene in checked studies; the others have no known cause. The table for this sample lists 190,000 or so clones; 80% to 95% of them were counted only once. Roughly 1.5% of the sample rests with the top ten. Sequences LGHDT (CDR1) and YNNKEL (CDR2) are obtained from the germline V gene (reference sequence). V and J lose 0 bases and 0 bases, and a span of 9 bases separates them. The CDR3 numbers 17 residues from cysteine through phenylalanine. Just CDR3 DNA is preserved here, 51 bases in frame from base 1.

The chain is made from TRBV3-1 (or the pseudogene TRBV3-2) and TRBJ1-6; the D gene identity is not certain. Sequences were obtained from blood. This TCR was recovered from a man between 18 and 35 years old in good health. The CDR3 region has the sequence CASSQDRRSSYNSPLHF. The nucleotides are TGTGCCAGCAGCCAAGATCGAAGGAGCTCCTATAATTCACCCCTCCACTTT.